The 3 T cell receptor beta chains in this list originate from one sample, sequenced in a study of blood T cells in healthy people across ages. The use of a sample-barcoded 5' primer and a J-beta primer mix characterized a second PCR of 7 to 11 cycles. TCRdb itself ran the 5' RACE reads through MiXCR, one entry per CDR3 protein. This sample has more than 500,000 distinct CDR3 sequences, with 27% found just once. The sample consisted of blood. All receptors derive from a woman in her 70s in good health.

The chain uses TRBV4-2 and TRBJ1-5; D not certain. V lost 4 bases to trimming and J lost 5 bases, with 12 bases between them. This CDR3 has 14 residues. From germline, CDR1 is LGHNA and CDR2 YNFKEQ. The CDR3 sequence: CASSLGVGDQPQHF. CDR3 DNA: TGTGCCAGCAGCCTCGGAGTTGGCGATCAGCCCCAGCATTTT.

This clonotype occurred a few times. The CDR3 sequence: CASSRRVGQGVSFF. Here the CDR3 DNA reads TGCGCCAGCAGCCGACGCGTCGGACAGGGCGTTTCGTTCTTC. The chain carries TRBV4-3 and TRBJ2-1, with 8 bases that match TRBD1. V shed 4 bases and J 15 bases; nucleotides not matched to a gene: 14. CDR1 is LGHNA, CDR2 YSLEER, per germline. This CDR3 contains 14 residues.

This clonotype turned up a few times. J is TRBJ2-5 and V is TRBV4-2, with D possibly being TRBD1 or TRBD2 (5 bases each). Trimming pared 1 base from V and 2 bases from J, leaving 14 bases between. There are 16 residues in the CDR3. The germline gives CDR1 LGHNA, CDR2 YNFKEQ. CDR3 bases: TGTGCCAGCAGCCAAGCGCTCGGGACGCCGCAAGAGACCCAGTACTTC. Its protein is CASSQALGTPQETQYF.